This T cell receptor (beta chain) was identified in a study of cytomegalovirus exposure and HLA in healthy donors. As for the study in general: The study's early data release held 75 million to 95 million unique TCRs from HLA-typed donors. Overall study findings and caveats: A later analysis linked a missense variant in DCLRE1C to the trimming of TCR beta V and J genes. According to the study, roughly 180 TCR beta chains were cytomegalovirus-associated.

The PCR had 60 Vbeta and 13 Jbeta primers. The table came from immunoSEQ multiplex PCR; TCRdb's copy has only in-frame clones and leaves some out. The data hold tens of thousands of clones, with approximately 72% observed a single time. Of note for this clone: No antigen is known for it.

CDR1 is SGHAT, CDR2 FQNNGV, per germline. V lost 4 bases to trimming and J lost 10 bases, with 8 bases between them. This CDR3 has 11 residues. The sample consisted of PBMCs. The chain is built from TRBV11-2 and TRBJ2-1, with D perhaps matching TRBD2 (5 bases). This receptor was taken from a young woman in good health and CMV-seronegative. CDR3 sequence (DNA): TGTGCCAGCAGCTACGGGGAGGAGCAGTTCTTC. It codes for CASSYGEEQFF.